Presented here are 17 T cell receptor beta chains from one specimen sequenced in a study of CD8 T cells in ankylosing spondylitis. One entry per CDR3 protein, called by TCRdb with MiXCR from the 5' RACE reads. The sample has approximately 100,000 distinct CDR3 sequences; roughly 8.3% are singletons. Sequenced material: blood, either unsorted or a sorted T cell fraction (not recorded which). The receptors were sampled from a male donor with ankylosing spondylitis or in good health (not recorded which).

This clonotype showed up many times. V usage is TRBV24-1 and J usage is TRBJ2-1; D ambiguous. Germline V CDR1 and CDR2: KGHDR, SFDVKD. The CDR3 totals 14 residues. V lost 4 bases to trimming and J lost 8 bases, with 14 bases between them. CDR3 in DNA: TGTGCCACCAGTGACACCTCCGCGATGGATGAGCAGTTCTTC. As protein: CATSDTSAMDEQFF.

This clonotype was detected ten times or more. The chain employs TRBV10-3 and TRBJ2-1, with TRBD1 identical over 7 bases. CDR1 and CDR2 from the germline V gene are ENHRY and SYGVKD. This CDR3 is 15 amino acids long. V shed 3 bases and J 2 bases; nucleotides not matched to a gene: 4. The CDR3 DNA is TGTGCCATCAGTGACCACGACAGGGCCTACAATGAGCAGTTCTTC. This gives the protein CAISDHDRAYNEQFF.

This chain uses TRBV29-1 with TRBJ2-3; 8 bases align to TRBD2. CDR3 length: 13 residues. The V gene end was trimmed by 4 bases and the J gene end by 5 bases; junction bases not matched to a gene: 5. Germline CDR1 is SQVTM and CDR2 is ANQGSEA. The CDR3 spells CSVGAGERDTQYF. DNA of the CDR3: TGCAGCGTTGGAGCGGGAGAACGAGATACGCAGTATTTT.

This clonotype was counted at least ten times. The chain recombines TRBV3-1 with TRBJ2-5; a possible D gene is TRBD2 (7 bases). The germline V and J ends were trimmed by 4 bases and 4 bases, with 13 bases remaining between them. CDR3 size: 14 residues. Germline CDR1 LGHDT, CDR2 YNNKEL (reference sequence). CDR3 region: CASSPRGGRETQYF. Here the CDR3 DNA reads TGTGCCAGCAGCCCTAGGGGGGGAAGAGAGACCCAGTACTTC.

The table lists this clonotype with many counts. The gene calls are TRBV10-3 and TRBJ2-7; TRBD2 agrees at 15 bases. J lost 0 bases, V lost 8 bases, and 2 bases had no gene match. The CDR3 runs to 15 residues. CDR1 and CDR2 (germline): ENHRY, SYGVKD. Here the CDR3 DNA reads TGTGCCATCGGGACTAGCGGGAGGAACTCCTACGAGCAGTACTTC. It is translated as CAIGTSGRNSYEQYF.

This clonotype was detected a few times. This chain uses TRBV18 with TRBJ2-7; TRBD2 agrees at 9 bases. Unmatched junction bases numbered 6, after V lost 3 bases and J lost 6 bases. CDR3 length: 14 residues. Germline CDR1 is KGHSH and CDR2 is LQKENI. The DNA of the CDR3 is TGTGCCAGCTCACCTTCGGGACTAGCTCGCGAGCAGTACTTC. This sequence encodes CASSPSGLAREQYF.

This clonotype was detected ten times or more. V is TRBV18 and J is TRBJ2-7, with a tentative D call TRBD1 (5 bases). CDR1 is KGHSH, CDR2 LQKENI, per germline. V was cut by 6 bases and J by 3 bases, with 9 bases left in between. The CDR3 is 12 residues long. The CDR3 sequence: CASSRDSYEQYF. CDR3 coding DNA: TGTGCCAGCTCCCGCGACAGCTACGAGCAGTACTTC.

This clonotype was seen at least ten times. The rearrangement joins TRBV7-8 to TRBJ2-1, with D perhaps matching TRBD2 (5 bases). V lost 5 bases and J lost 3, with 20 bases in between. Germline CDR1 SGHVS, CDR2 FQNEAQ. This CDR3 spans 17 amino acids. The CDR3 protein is CASSNTGKASLYNEQFF. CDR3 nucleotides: TGTGCCAGCAGCAACACCGGGAAAGCCAGCCTCTACAATGAGCAGTTCTTC.

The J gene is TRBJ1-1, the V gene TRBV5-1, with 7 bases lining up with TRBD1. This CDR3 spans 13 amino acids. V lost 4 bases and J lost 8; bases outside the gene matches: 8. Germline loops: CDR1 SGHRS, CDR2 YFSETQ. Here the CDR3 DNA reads TGCGCCAGCAGCGAGGACAGGTCAAGAGAAGCTTTCTTT. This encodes CASSEDRSREAFF. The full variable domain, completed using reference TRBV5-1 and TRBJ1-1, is KAGVTQTPRYLIKTRGQQVTLSCSPISGHRSVSWYQQTPGQGLQFLFEYFSETQRNKGNFPGRFSGRQFSNSRSEMNVSTLELGDSALYLCASSEDRSREAFFGQGTRLTVV.

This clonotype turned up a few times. The CDR3 DNA sequence: TGTGCCAGCAGCCTAACGCGTGGTGTTACAGAGCAGTTCTTC. Encoded protein: CASSLTRGVTEQFF. This chain links TRBV4-2 with TRBJ2-1; D uncertain. V lost 4 bases and J 10 bases, leaving 17 bases between the germline ends. CDR3 size: 14 residues. Per the germline V gene, CDR1 is LGHNA and CDR2 is YNFKEQ.

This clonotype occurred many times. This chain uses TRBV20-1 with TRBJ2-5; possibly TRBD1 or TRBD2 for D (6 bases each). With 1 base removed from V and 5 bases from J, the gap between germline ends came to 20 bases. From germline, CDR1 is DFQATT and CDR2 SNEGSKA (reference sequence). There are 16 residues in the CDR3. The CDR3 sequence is CSARAGRRGSWETQYF. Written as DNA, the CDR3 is TGCAGTGCTAGAGCTGGGAGGAGGGGGTCGTGGGAGACCCAGTACTTC.

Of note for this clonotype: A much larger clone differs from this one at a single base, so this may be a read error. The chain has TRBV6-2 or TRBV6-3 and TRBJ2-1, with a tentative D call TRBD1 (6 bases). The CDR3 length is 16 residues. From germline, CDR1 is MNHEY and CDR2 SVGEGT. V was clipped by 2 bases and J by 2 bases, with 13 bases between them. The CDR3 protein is CASSYGGAGPYNEQFF. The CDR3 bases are TGTGCCAGCAGTTACGGGGGCGCGGGCCCCTACAATGAGCAGTTCTTC.

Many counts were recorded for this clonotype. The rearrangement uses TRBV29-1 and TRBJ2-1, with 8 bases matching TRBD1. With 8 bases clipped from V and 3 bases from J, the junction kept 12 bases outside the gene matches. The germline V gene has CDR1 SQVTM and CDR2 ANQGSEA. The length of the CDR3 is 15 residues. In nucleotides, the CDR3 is TGCAGCCTCCGGGACAGGTTGGATAACTACAATGAGCAGTTCTTC. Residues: CSLRDRLDNYNEQFF.

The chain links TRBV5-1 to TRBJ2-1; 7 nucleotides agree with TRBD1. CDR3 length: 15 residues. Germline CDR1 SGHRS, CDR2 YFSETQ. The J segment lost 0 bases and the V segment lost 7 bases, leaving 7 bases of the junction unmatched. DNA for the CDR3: TGCGCCAGCTGTTCCGGGACAGTCTCCTACAATGAGCAGTTCTTC. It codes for CASCSGTVSYNEQFF.

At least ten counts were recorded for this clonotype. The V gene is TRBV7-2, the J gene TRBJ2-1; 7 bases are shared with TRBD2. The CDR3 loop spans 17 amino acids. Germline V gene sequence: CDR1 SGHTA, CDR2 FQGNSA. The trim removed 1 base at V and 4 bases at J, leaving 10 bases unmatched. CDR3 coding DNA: TGTGCCAGCAGCTTAGGTCCCACTGGGGGGGGGTACAATGAGCAGTTCTTC. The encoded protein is CASSLGPTGGGYNEQFF.

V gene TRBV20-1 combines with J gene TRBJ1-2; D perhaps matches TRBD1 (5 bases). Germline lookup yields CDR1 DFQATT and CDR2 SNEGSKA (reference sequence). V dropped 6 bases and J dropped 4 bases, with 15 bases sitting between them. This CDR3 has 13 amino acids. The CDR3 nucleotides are TGCAGTGCCCCGACAGTACTGAGCTATGGCTACACCTTC. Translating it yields CSAPTVLSYGYTF.

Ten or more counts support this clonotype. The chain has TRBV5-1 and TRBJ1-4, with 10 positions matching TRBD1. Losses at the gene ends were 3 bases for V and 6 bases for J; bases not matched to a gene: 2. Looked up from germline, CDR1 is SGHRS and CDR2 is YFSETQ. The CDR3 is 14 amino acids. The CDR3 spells CASSYGQGDEKLFF. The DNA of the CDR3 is TGCGCCAGCAGCTACGGACAGGGGGATGAAAAACTGTTTTTT.